This T cell receptor (beta chain) was identified during a study of blood T cell repertoires in COVID-19 (dated by TCRdb to 2018 to 2021). Regarding the study in general: Samples from collaborators originated in the United States, Italy and Spain and spanned both the acute and convalescent phases of COVID-19. Samples were obtained from the ongoing ImmuneRACE study (first 160 participants) and from over a thousand subjects provided by 6 global collaborators. The repertoires were released in a freely available public database meant as a resource for research on the immune response to SARS-CoV-2. The material from the prospective study consisted of cDNA or gDNA derived from T cells, B-cell-depleted T cells, or PBMCs. A de-identified subject ID, COVID-19 status, age in years and sex were almost always included in the sample metadata. Where available, HLA class I and class II types were taken from metadata supplied by the sample provider and were not determined by assay-based typing. Deeply sampled blood TCRbeta repertoires from subjects exposed to, actively infected with, or recovered from COVID-19 were included in the dataset.

TCRbeta CDR3 regions were amplified from genomic DNA using the immunoSEQ Assay, a bias-controlled multiplex PCR. In the source study's methods: Within the assay, amplification of reference gene primers was used to estimate how many nucleated cells each sample contained. Sequence reads were collapsed and filtered to measure the absolute abundance of every unique TCRbeta CDR3 rearrangement. For each sample, productive Simpson clonality was calculated by taking the square root of Simpson's diversity index across productive rearrangements. TCRdb stores this immuneACCESS table with in-frame sequences only. Part of the clones is absent; in the studies checked, under half of the shortfall reflects unresolved V genes, and no reason is known for the rest. V, J and clone size are those of that table, while D and trimming were read from the DNA. Counted in this sample were 150,000 to 200,000 clones; more than 65% of them appeared once. Of the sample, roughly a sixth falls within the top ten clones.

Beyond this particular receptor, the publication reports: Clinical and demographic metadata were provided uncurated, with the amount varying by source and participant.

Worth noting for this clone: Its cognate antigen has yet to be identified. Base quality data are lacking; no much larger clone is found one base away.

The CDR3 measures 11 amino acids from cysteine to phenylalanine. The retained sequence is limited to the CDR3, 33 bases, with the frame set at the first base. V and J lose 6 bases and 5 bases, and a span of 9 bases separates them. The germline V gene encodes CDR1 DFQATT and CDR2 SNEGSKA (reference sequence). In the prospective study, participants were about 18 to 95 years old, resided in 25 or so geographic areas of the United States, and were enrolled through a virtual design. Cohort assignment in the prospective study relied on participant-reported clinical history from a screening survey and a study questionnaire. Mobile phlebotomists in the prospective study collected whole blood, serum and a nasopharyngeal or oropharyngeal swab from every participant. Prospective study participants could optionally give additional blood draws and questionnaires over an approximately two-month period. Prospective study blood samples were shipped either frozen or at room temperature before DNA extraction.

The source of this sequence is a woman aged 50 to 65 with acute COVID-19. The chain is encoded by TRBV20-1 joined to TRBJ2-3; the D gene is not confidently resolved. Sequencing was carried out using PBMCs or T cells enriched from blood (not recorded which). In nucleotides, the sequence is TGCAGTGCAGAGGTTTTAGATACGCAGTATTTT. This codes for CSAEVLDTQYF.